The T cell receptor (beta chain) under discussion was sequenced for a study of blood T cell repertoires in COVID-19. Study context: Nucleic acid was either cDNA or gDNA, and it came from T cells, B-cell-depleted T cells, or PBMCs.

Data came from immunoSEQ multiplex PCR; TCRdb stores just in-frame clones and leaves some out. Among 300,000 to 350,000 clones listed, approximately 89% were seen once. This clone occurred once. The germline gives CDR1 SGDLS, CDR2 YYNGEE. The length of the CDR3 is 16 residues. The junction had 6 bases not matched to a gene; V was cut back by 3 bases and J by 4 bases. Source material: peripheral blood. The chain is built from TRBV9 and TRBJ1-6; 8 bases align to TRBD1. This clonotype was obtained from a woman younger than 35 who had recovered from COVID-19. CDR3 region: CASSETGATYNSPLHF. DNA for the CDR3: TGTGCCAGCAGCGAGACAGGGGCTACGTATAATTCACCCCTCCACTTT.